The 22 T cell receptor beta chains reported below all come from one sample, sequenced in a study of T cell responses to AZD1222 COVID-19 vaccine. Some clones are missing from TCRdb's copy, which holds only in-frame ones; the method was immunoSEQ multiplex PCR. The sample yields around 150,000 clones, 90% to 95% seen once. The source material was peripheral blood, sampled 28 days after the second AZD1222 dose. The receptors come from an adult who received the AZD1222 COVID-19 vaccine.

The CDR3 sequence: CASSPIHPLAGVTDTQYF. CDR3 DNA: TGTGCCAGCAGCCCTATACACCCACTAGCGGGGGTCACAGATACGCAGTATTTT. This sequence joins TRBV3-1 (or the pseudogene TRBV3-2) and TRBJ2-3, with 11 bases matching TRBD2. This CDR3 is 18 amino acids long. Germline CDR1 and CDR2: LGHDT and YNNKEL (reference sequence). V lost 4 bases and J lost 2; bases outside the gene matches: 11.

This chain joins TRBV29-1 and TRBJ1-3; possible D gene TRBD1, 5 bases. V was clipped by 7 bases and J by 1 base, with 11 bases between them. The germline CDR1 and CDR2 sequences are SQVTM and ANQGSEA. CDR3 length: 13 amino acids. CDR3 sequence: CSGGADSGNTIYF. As DNA, the CDR3 is TGCAGCGGAGGGGCGGATTCTGGAAACACCATATATTTT.

The rearrangement uses TRBV9 and TRBJ2-3; 8 nucleotides align to TRBD2. Germline lookup yields CDR1 SGDLS and CDR2 YYNGEE. The CDR3 consists of 18 residues. The junction had 14 bases not matched to a gene; V was cut back by 4 bases and J by 1 base. The CDR3 region has the DNA TGTGCCAGCAGCCTAAGAGGAGCGGGGGCTGGAGGCACAGATACGCAGTATTTT. Its translation is CASSLRGAGAGGTDTQYF. The variable domain in full, completed from reference TRBV9 and TRBJ2-3, reads DSGVTQTPKHLITATGQRVTLRCSPRSGDLSVYWYQQSLDQGLQFLIQYYNGEERAKGNILERFSAQQFPDLHSELNLSSLELGDSALYFCASSLRGAGAGGTDTQYFGPGTRLTVL.

The chain links TRBV27 to TRBJ1-2; D remains unclear. The CDR3 consists of 13 residues. The germline gives CDR1 MNHEY, CDR2 SMNVEV (reference sequence). V dropped 8 bases and J dropped 2 bases, with 12 bases sitting between them. CDR3 DNA sequence: TGTGCCAGCTCAATGGCACTAAACTATGGCTACACCTTC. Its protein is CASSMALNYGYTF.

Only one count was recorded for this clone. J is TRBJ2-3 and V is TRBV29-1; 9 bases agree with TRBD2. The CDR3 is 13 residues long. The germline gives CDR1 SQVTM, CDR2 ANQGSEA. J gave up 10 bases and V 3 bases, and 8 bases lay outside the gene matches. The chain's CDR3 is CSVDNSGGAPQYF. The CDR3, as DNA: TGCAGCGTTGACAATAGCGGGGGCGCGCCGCAGTATTTT.

The chain links TRBV7-9 to TRBJ1-2; 9 bases are a match to TRBD1. V lost 4 bases to trimming and J lost 2 bases; unmatched junction nucleotides: 5. The germline V gene encodes CDR1 SEHNR and CDR2 FQNEAQ (reference sequence). The CDR3 consists of 15 residues. The CDR3 nucleotides read TGTGCCAGCAGCTCCGGGGACAGGGCGAACTATGGCTACACCTTC. It is translated as CASSSGDRANYGYTF.

J is TRBJ2-3 and V is TRBV9; D possibly corresponds to TRBD2 (7 bases). With 2 bases removed from V and 5 bases from J, the gap between germline ends came to 18 bases. The CDR3 is 16 amino acids. The germline V gene has CDR1 SGDLS and CDR2 YYNGEE. The CDR3 sequence: CASSVTHRGARDTQYF. Here the CDR3 DNA reads TGTGCCAGCAGCGTTACTCACCGGGGGGCAAGAGATACGCAGTATTTT.

This sequence joins TRBV15 and TRBJ1-4; D unresolved. The V gene's germline CDR1 is LNHNV and CDR2 YYDKDF (reference sequence). Trimming pared 0 bases from V and 0 bases from J, leaving 14 bases between. The CDR3 is made up of 18 amino acids. The CDR3 DNA reads as TGTGCCACCAGCAGAGAAGAACCACGGTATGCAACTAATGAAAAACTGTTTTTT. Its protein product is CATSREEPRYATNEKLFF.

This chain joins TRBV3-1 (or the pseudogene TRBV3-2) and TRBJ1-2; weak D call: TRBD1 (6 bases). Germline V gene lookup returns CDR1 LGHDT and CDR2 YNNKEL (reference sequence). V lost 1 base to trimming and J lost 6 bases, with 6 bases between them. The CDR3 is 12 residues long. The CDR3 region is CASSQGGHGYTF. The CDR3 DNA reads TGTGCCAGCAGCCAAGGGGGGCATGGCTACACCTTC.

This chain uses TRBV7-9 with TRBJ1-2; perhaps TRBD1 as D (5 bases). The germline V and J ends were trimmed by 3 bases and 0 bases, with 11 bases remaining between them. CDR3 size: 15 residues. Germline lookup yields CDR1 SEHNR and CDR2 FQNEAQ (reference sequence). CDR3 residues: CASSFVQGSNYGYTF. CDR3 nucleotide sequence: TGTGCCAGCAGCTTTGTTCAGGGTTCTAACTATGGCTACACCTTC. Supplemented by reference TRBV7-9 and TRBJ1-2, the full variable domain reads DTGVSQNPRHKITKRGQNVTFRCDPISEHNRLYWYRQTLGQGPEFLTYFQNEAQLEKSRLLSDRFSAERPKGSFSTLEIQRTEQGDSAMYLCASSFVQGSNYGYTFGSGTRLTVV.

V usage is TRBV18 and J usage is TRBJ2-3, with no clear D. Germline V gene sequence: CDR1 KGHSH, CDR2 LQKENI. V was clipped by 3 bases and J by 0 bases, with 7 bases between them. The CDR3 length is 14 residues. The CDR3 nucleotides are TGTGCCAGCTCACCTTCTTCTAGCACAGATACGCAGTATTTT. Translation: CASSPSSSTDTQYF.

The V call is TRBV29-1, the J call TRBJ2-3, with D possibly being TRBD1 (6 bases). V shed 4 bases and J shed 5 bases, with 13 bases lying between them. The CDR3 extends over 13 amino acids. The V gene's germline CDR1 is SQVTM and CDR2 ANQGSEA. The DNA for the CDR3 is TGCAGCGTTGGGGCAGGGGAAGAAGATACGCAGTATTTT. Protein sequence: CSVGAGEEDTQYF.

The chain couples TRBV9 to TRBJ1-2; D not certain. The germline CDR1 and CDR2 sequences are SGDLS and YYNGEE. The CDR3 spans 15 residues. The V end lost 0 bases, the J end lost 3 bases, and 12 bases lay between the germline ends. The CDR3 DNA reads TGTGCCAGCAGCGTAGGGGGAGCCGGGCACTATGGCTACACCTTC. This codes for CASSVGGAGHYGYTF.

The chain employs TRBV6-5 and TRBJ2-7; D is possibly TRBD2 (6 bases). The germline V gene has CDR1 MNHEY and CDR2 SVGAGI. V was clipped by 6 bases and J by 0 bases, with 12 bases between them. This CDR3 has 14 amino acids. The CDR3 here is CASSRSGRSYEQYF. Written as DNA, the CDR3 is TGTGCCAGCAGCCGTAGCGGTCGCTCCTACGAGCAGTACTTC.

This chain connects TRBV6-1 to TRBJ1-1; D call uncertain. Trimming removed 2 bases at V and 5 bases at J, with 15 bases between. Germline values: CDR1 MNHNS, CDR2 SASEGT. The CDR3 sequence is 15 residues long. CDR3 protein: CASSESRGRGTEAFF. Here the CDR3 DNA reads TGTGCCAGCAGTGAATCACGGGGTCGAGGAACTGAAGCTTTCTTT.

The chain combines TRBV4-2 with TRBJ1-1, with TRBD1 matching 8 bases. CDR3 size: 22 residues. The V and J ends lost 4 bases and 5 bases, in that order; junction bases with no gene match: 30. The germline CDR1 and CDR2 sequences are LGHNA and YNFKEQ. CDR3 coding DNA: TGTGCCAGCAGCCCCCTTGCTTATTCCGGGGGCAGGGGGCGGGGTGGTAGAACTGAAGCTTTCTTT. It translates to CASSPLAYSGGRGRGGRTEAFF.

The V call is TRBV10-3, the J call TRBJ2-3, with 10 bases lining up with TRBD2. In germline, CDR1 is ENHRY, CDR2 SYGVKD. The V gene end was trimmed by 3 bases and the J gene end by 1 base; junction bases not matched to a gene: 4. CDR3 length equals 16 residues. DNA for the CDR3: TGTGCCATCAGTGATATGCTAGCGGGGGGCACAGATACGCAGTATTTT. Translating gives CAISDMLAGGTDTQYF.

CDR3 amino acids: CASRYGTASYEQYF. The CDR3 nucleotides are TGTGCCAGCAGGTACGGGACAGCTTCCTACGAGCAGTACTTC. The rearrangement links TRBV6-5 to TRBJ2-7, with 7 bases matching TRBD1. CDR1 MNHEY and CDR2 SVGAGI come from the germline V gene. With 6 bases clipped from V and 1 base from J, the junction kept 6 bases outside the gene matches. The CDR3 has 14 residues.

This chain uses TRBV15 with TRBJ1-4; D may be TRBD1 (6 bases). Trimming cost V 0 bases and J 4 bases, with 12 bases left between them. Germline V CDR1 and CDR2: LNHNV, YYDKDF (reference sequence). The CDR3 totals 16 residues. Here the CDR3 reads CATSRDTGGGNEKLFF. The CDR3 DNA is TGTGCCACCAGCAGAGATACCGGAGGGGGTAATGAAAAACTGTTTTTT.

This chain links TRBV10-1 with TRBJ2-5; a possible D gene is TRBD1 (6 bases). Germline values: CDR1 WNHNN, CDR2 SYGVQD (reference sequence). This CDR3 comprises 13 residues. The V end lost 2 bases, the J end lost 8 bases, and 12 bases lay between the germline ends. The CDR3 DNA reads TGCGCCAGCAGTGAGGAGGGGGACAATACCCAGTACTTC. It specifies CASSEEGDNTQYF.

This clone was seen only once. This chain connects TRBV3-1 (or the pseudogene TRBV3-2) to TRBJ2-7; 7 bases are a match to TRBD2. The CDR3 is 13 amino acids. V dropped 2 bases and J dropped 4; count of bases not matched to a gene: 2. Germline V gene data show CDR1 as LGHDT and CDR2 as YNNKEL (reference sequence). The DNA of the CDR3 is TGTGCCAGCAGCCAACCTAGCGGTTACGAGCAGTACTTC. Translating gives CASSQPSGYEQYF.

J is TRBJ2-5 and V is TRBV9, with TRBD2 identical over 13 bases. This CDR3 has 17 amino acids. V trimming: 4 bases; J trimming: 4 bases; junction bases outside the gene matches: 10. From germline, CDR1 is SGDLS and CDR2 YYNGEE. CDR3 bases: TGTGCCAGCAGCTCGGGACTAGCGGGGTCTCGGGGAGAGACCCAGTACTTC. Its translation: CASSSGLAGSRGETQYF.